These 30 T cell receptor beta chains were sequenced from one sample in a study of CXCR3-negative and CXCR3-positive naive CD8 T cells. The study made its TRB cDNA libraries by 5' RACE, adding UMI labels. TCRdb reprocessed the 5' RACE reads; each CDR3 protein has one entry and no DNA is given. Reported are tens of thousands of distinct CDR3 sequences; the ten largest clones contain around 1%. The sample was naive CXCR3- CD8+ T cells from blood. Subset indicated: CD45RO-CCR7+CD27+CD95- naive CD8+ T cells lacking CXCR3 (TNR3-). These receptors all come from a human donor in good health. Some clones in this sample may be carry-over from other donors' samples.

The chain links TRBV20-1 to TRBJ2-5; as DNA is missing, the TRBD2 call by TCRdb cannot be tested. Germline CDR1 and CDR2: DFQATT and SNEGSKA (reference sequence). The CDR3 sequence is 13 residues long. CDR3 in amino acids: CSARAGAGETQYF.

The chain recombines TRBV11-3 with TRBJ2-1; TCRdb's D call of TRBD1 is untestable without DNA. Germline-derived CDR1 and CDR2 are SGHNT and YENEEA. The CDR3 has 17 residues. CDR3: CASSQGERQGNYNEQFF. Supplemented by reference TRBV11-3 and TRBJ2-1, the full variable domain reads EAGVVQSPRYKIIEKKQPVAFWCNPISGHNTLYWYLQNLGQGPELLIRYENEEAVDDSQLPKDRFSAERLKGVDSTLKIQPAELGDSAVYLCASSQGERQGNYNEQFFGPGTRLTVL.

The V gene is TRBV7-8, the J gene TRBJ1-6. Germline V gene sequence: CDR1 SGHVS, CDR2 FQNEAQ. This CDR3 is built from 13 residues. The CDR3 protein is CASSLANNSPLHF.

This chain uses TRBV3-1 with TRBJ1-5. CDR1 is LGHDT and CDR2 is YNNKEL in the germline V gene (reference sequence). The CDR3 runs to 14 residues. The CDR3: CASSPEGLNQPQHF.

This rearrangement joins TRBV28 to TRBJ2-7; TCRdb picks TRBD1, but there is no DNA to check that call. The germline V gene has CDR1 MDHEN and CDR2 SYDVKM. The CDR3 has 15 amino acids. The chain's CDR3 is CASSPRTGSSYEQYF.

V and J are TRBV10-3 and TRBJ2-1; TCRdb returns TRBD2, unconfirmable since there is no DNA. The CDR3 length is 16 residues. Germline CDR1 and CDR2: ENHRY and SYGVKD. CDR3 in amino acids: CAISEGGTSGNDEQFF.

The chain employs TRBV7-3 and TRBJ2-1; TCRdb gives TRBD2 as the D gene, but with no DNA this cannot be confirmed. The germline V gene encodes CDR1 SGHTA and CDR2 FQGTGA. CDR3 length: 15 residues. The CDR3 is CASSLTTSRINEQFF.

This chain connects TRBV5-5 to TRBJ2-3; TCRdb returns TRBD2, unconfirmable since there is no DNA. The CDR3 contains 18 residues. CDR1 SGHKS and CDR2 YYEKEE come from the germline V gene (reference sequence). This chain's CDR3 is CASSLRVGSGGHTDTQYF.

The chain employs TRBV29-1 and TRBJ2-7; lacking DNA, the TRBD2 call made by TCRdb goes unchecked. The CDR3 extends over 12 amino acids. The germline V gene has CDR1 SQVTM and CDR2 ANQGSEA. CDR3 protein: CSARGPFGEQYF.

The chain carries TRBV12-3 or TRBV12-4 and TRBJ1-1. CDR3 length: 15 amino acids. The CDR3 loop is CASSLAWELNTEAFF.

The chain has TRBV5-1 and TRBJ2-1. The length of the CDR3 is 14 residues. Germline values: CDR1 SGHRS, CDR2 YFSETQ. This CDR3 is CASSSGTTDNEQFF.

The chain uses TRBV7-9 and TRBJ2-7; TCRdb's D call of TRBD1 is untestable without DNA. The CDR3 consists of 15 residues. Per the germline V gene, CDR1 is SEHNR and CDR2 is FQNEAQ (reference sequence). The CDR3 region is CASSQTPGEAYEQYF.

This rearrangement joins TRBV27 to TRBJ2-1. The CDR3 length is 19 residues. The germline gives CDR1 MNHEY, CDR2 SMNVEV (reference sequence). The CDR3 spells CASSSNARPEGLFSNEQFF.

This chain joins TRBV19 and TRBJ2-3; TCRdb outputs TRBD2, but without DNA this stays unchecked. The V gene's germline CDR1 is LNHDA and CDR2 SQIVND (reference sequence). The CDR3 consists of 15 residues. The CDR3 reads CASKTSGGAADTQYF.

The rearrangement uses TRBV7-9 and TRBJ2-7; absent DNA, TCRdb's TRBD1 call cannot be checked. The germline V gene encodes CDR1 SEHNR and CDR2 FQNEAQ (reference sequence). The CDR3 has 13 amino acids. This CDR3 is CASSHPGAYEQYF.

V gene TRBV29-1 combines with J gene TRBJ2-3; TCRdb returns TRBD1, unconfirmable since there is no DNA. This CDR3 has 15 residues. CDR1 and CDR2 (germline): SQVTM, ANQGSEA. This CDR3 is CSVERGRGGTDTQYF.

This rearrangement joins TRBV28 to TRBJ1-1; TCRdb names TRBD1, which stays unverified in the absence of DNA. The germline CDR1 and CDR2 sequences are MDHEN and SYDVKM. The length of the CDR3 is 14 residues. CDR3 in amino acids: CASRNPGLNTEAFF.

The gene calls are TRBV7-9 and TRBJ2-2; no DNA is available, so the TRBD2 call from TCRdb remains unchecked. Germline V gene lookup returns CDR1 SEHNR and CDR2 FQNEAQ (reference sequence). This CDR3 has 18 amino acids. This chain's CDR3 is CASSHWTSGPRRTGELFF.

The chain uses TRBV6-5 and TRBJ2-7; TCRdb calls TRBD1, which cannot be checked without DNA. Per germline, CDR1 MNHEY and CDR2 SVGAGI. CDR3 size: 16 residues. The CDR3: CASSYFPGQIIYEQYF.

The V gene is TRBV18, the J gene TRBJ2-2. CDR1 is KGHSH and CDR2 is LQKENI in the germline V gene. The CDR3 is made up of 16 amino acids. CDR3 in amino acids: CASSPPRRAGTGELFF.

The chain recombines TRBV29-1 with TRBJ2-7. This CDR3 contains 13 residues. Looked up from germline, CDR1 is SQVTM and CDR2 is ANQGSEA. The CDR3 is CSVDGQEPYEQYF.

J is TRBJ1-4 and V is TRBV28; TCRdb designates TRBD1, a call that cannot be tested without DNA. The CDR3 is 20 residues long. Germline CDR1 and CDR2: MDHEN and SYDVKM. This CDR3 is CASSLGSPPLPGGSGEKLFF. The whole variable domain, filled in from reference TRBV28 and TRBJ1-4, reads DVKVTQSSRYLVKRTGEKVFLECVQDMDHENMFWYRQDPGLGLRLIYFSYDVKMKEKGDIPEGYSVSREKKERFSLILESASTNQTSMYLCASSLGSPPLPGGSGEKLFFGSGTQLSVL.

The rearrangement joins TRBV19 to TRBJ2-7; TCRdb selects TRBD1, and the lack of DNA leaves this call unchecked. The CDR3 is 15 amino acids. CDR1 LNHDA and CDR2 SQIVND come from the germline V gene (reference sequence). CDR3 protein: CASSIGRGWVYEQYF.

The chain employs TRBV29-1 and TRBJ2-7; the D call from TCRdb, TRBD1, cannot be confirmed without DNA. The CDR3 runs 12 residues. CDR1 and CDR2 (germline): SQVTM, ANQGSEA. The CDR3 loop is CSPRDAPYEQYF.

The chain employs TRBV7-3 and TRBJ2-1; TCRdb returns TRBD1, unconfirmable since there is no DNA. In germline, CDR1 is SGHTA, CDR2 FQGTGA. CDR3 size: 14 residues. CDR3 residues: CASSLLGGSDEQFF.

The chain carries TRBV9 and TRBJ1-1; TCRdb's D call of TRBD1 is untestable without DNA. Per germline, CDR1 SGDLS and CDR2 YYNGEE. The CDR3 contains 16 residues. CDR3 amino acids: CASVPGPGFMNTEAFF.

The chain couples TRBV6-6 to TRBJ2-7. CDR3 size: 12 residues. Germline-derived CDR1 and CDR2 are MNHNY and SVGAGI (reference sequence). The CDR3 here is CASSYSDYEQYF.

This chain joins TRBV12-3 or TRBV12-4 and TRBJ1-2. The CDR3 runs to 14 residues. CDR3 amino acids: CASSLLGINYGYTF.

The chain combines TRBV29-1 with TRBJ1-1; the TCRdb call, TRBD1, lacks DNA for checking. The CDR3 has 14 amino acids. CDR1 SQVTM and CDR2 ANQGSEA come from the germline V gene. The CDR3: CSALIAGGGTEAFF.

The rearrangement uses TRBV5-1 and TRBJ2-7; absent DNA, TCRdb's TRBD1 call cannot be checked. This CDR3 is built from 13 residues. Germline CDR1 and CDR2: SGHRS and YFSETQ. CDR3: CASSLVPGYEQYF.